This passage covers 31 T cell receptor beta chains from one sample sequenced in a study of blood T cells in healthy people across ages. The authors ran a second PCR of about 7 to 11 cycles using a sample-barcoded 5' primer and a J-beta primer mix. Each CDR3 protein gets one entry after TCRdb re-called the 5' RACE reads with MiXCR. The sample consists of almost 800,000 distinct CDR3 sequences, nearly 60% of them appearing once. The sample taken for sequencing was blood. These receptors came from a man aged 30-40 years in good health.

This clonotype was detected only once. This rearrangement joins TRBV5-1 to TRBJ1-1, with TRBD1 matching over 7 bases. Trimming cost V 1 base and J 5 bases; bases outside gene matches: 5. This CDR3 has 14 amino acids. Looked up from germline, CDR1 is SGHRS and CDR2 is YFSETQ. DNA for the CDR3: TGCGCCAGCAGCTTGACGACAGGGAGGACTGAAGCTTTCTTT. Protein product: CASSLTTGRTEAFF.

Many counts were recorded for this clonotype. The chain has TRBV29-1 and TRBJ1-1; D gene ambiguous. The ends were cut back, 2 bases at V and 5 bases at J, with 6 bases in the middle. CDR1 and CDR2 (germline): SQVTM, ANQGSEA. This CDR3 comprises 11 residues. For the CDR3, the DNA is TGCAGCGTTGAATCGGGAACTGAAGCTTTCTTT. Residues: CSVESGTEAFF.

The chain combines TRBV4-1 with TRBJ2-1; D may match TRBD1 or TRBD2 (5 bases each). Near its end, the DNA agrees better with TRBJ2-7, so the J call may be wrong. This CDR3 has 15 residues. Germline V CDR1 and CDR2: MGHRA, YSYEKL. The CDR3 nucleotides read TGCGCCAGCAGCCAGGCTACCGGGACCATCTACGAGCAGTACTTC. Protein: CASSQATGTIYEQYF.

CDR3 sequence: CASSLSGDETQYF. CDR3 nucleotides: TGCGCCAGCAGCCTTAGCGGGGATGAGACCCAGTACTTC. The rearrangement links TRBV5-1 to TRBJ2-7, with 8 bases fitting TRBD2. The J call may be incorrect, as the DNA end agrees better with TRBJ2-5. This CDR3 comprises 13 residues. CDR1 is SGHRS and CDR2 is YFSETQ in the germline V gene.

The chain is built from TRBV5-4 and TRBJ2-7, with 10 bases identical to TRBD1. CDR3 size: 14 residues. The trim removed 3 bases at V and 3 bases at J, leaving 3 bases unmatched. The germline V gene has CDR1 SGHNT and CDR2 YYREEE (reference sequence). Written as DNA, the CDR3 is TGTGCCAGCAGCTGGGGACAGGGGCACTACGAGCAGTACTTC. Protein sequence: CASSWGQGHYEQYF. Full variable domain (remainder filled in from reference TRBV5-4 and TRBJ2-7): ETGVTQSPTHLIKTRGQQVTLRCSSQSGHNTVSWYQQALGQGPQFIFQYYREEENGRGNFPPRFSGLQFPNYSSELNVNALELDDSALYLCASSWGQGHYEQYFGPGTRLTVT.

This clonotype was seen more than once but under ten times. The chain has TRBV20-1 and TRBJ1-2; a possible D gene is TRBD1 (5 bases). The CDR3 spans 12 residues. The V end lost 3 bases, the J end lost 7 bases, and 12 bases lay between the germline ends. The V gene's germline CDR1 is DFQATT and CDR2 SNEGSKA (reference sequence). CDR3 DNA sequence: TGCAGTGCTAGTCAGGGTTATGGTGGCTACACCTTC. This codes for CSASQGYGGYTF.

The chain has TRBV4-3 and TRBJ2-4, with 9 bases lining up with TRBD2. The assigned J gene may be wrong: the sequence end matches TRBJ2-5 better. This CDR3 comprises 15 residues. The germline gives CDR1 LGHNA, CDR2 YSLEER. CDR3 DNA sequence: TGCGCCAGCAGCCAAGATATAGCGGGAGAGGAGACCCAGTACTTC. Translating gives CASSQDIAGEETQYF.

As DNA, the CDR3 is TGCGCCAGCAGCCAAACCGGGGGGCAGGGGGCCCAGCAGTACTTC. Amino acid sequence: CASSQTGGQGAQQYF. The genes are TRBV4-3 and TRBJ2-7; possibly TRBD1 for D (8 bases). CDR1 and CDR2 from the germline V gene are LGHNA and YSLEER. The ends were cut back, 2 bases at V and 8 bases at J, with 19 bases in the middle. The CDR3 consists of 15 residues.

The chain is built from TRBV20-1 and TRBJ2-7; D not resolved. Germline CDR1 reads DFQATT; CDR2 reads SNEGSKA (reference sequence). Trimming pared 3 bases from V and 4 bases from J, leaving 16 bases between. CDR3 length: 14 residues. The CDR3 nucleotides read TGCAGTGCTAGTCCTTCGGGCGTCGGATACGAGCAGTACTTC. Its protein product is CSASPSGVGYEQYF.

The rearrangement links TRBV15 to TRBJ1-2; tentatively, D is TRBD1 (5 bases). The CDR3 sequence is 13 residues long. V dropped 5 bases and J dropped 4 bases, with 11 bases sitting between them. Per germline, CDR1 LNHNV and CDR2 YYDKDF (reference sequence). In DNA, the CDR3 is TGTGCCACCAGCCCAGGGAAGGGCTATGGCTACACCTTC. The encoded protein is CATSPGKGYGYTF.

This clonotype occurred a few times. This chain links TRBV12-3 or TRBV12-4 with TRBJ2-1; no firm D call. The CDR3 has 13 residues. V was pared by 8 bases and J by 3 bases, with 11 bases between. The CDR3 nucleotides are TGTGCCAGCGGCCCCTTGGGCTACAATGAGCAGTTCTTC. Protein: CASGPLGYNEQFF.

The chain is built from TRBV29-1 and TRBJ1-1; no reliable D call. V was clipped by 6 bases and J by 1 base, with 3 bases between them. Germline V gene data show CDR1 as SQVTM and CDR2 as ANQGSEA. This CDR3 comprises 10 residues. The CDR3 is CSVSNTEAFF. The CDR3 DNA sequence: TGCAGCGTGTCGAACACTGAAGCTTTCTTT.

CDR3 region: CASSTDRLSLQFF. CDR3 DNA: TGTGCCAGCAGTACCGACCGACTCTCGTTGCAGTTCTTC. The chain joins TRBV6-2 or TRBV6-3 to TRBJ2-1; no firm D call. This CDR3 region has 13 residues. Trimming took 5 bases from V and 12 from J, leaving 17 bases between them. Germline values: CDR1 MNHEY, CDR2 SVGEGT.

This chain uses TRBV3-1 with TRBJ2-3; TRBD1 matches 10 bases. The CDR3 has 16 amino acids. The trim removed 5 bases at V and 5 bases at J, leaving 10 bases unmatched. The germline V gene encodes CDR1 LGHDT and CDR2 YNNKEL (reference sequence). CDR3 nucleotides: TGTGCCAGCAGCACCCGACAGGGGGCCCTACAAGATACGCAGTATTTT. Its translation: CASSTRQGALQDTQYF.

With regard to this clonotype: An end of the junction differs from the germline gene, which may be a read error. The V gene is TRBV7-9, the J gene TRBJ2-1, with D uncertain. Germline V gives CDR1 SEHNR, CDR2 FQNEAQ (reference sequence). There are 13 residues in the CDR3. CDR3 region: CARSSSVNDEQFF. The CDR3 coding sequence is TGTGCCCGCAGCTCCTCAGTGAACGATGAGCAGTTCTTC.

This clonotype was seen a single time. The chain has TRBV7-2 and TRBJ1-1; D remains ambiguous. Trimming stripped 5 bases from V and 6 bases from J, with 13 bases between. CDR1 is SGHTA, CDR2 FQGNSA, per germline. This CDR3 comprises 13 residues. Here the CDR3 reads CASSRVVEAEAFF. The CDR3 bases are TGTGCCAGCAGCCGTGTGGTGGAGGCTGAAGCTTTCTTT.

This chain links TRBV5-6 with TRBJ2-7; D not resolved. Germline V gene sequence: CDR1 SGHDT, CDR2 YYEEEE. Trimming left V 6 bases short and J 5 bases short, with 9 bases between. This CDR3 is 11 amino acids long. CDR3 DNA sequence: TGTGCCAGCACCGATCAGCACGAGCAGTACTTC. Translating it yields CASTDQHEQYF.

Only a few counts were recorded for this clonotype. The rearrangement uses TRBV2 and TRBJ2-3; 7 bases match TRBD2. Germline V gives CDR1 SNHLY, CDR2 FYNNEI. J gave up 14 bases and V 2 bases, and 10 bases lay outside the gene matches. CDR3 size: 13 residues. The CDR3: CASSETSSGTGYF. As DNA, the CDR3 is TGTGCCAGCAGTGAAACCTCTAGCGGTACTGGGTATTTT.

This clonotype was seen a single time. The chain uses TRBV10-3 and TRBJ2-5; TRBD1 aligns across 7 bases. Germline V gene sequence: CDR1 ENHRY, CDR2 SYGVKD. Trimming cost V 10 bases and J 3 bases; bases outside gene matches: 8. CDR3 length: 13 amino acids. CDR3 nucleotides: TGTGCCAAAAAAGGCAGGGGGAAAGAGACCCAGTACTTC. Encoded protein: CAKKGRGKETQYF.

The V gene is TRBV12-3 or TRBV12-4, the J gene TRBJ2-1, with 15 positions matching TRBD2. The ends lost 6 bases at V and 2 bases at J; junction bases unmatched: 5. This CDR3 comprises 17 residues. CDR3 in amino acids: CASSPGLAGGPYNEQFF. CDR3 in DNA: TGTGCCAGCAGCCCCGGACTAGCGGGAGGGCCCTACAATGAGCAGTTCTTC.

The V call is TRBV6-5, the J call TRBJ2-3; 7 positions agree with TRBD2. CDR1 and CDR2 (germline): MNHEY, SVGAGI. The ends lost 6 bases at V and 2 bases at J; junction bases unmatched: 8. The CDR3 has 15 residues. The CDR3 nucleotides read TGTGCCAGCAGACGTGGACTAGGAAACACAGATACGCAGTATTTT. It is translated as CASRRGLGNTDTQYF.

The rearrangement links TRBV2 to TRBJ2-1; 8 nucleotides align to TRBD2. V was pared by 6 bases and J by 3 bases, with 4 bases of the junction left unmatched. Germline V gives CDR1 SNHLY, CDR2 FYNNEI. This CDR3 has 14 amino acids. CDR3 DNA: TGTGCCAGCAGAAAGGGGACTAGCTACAATGAGCAGTTCTTC. Translating gives CASRKGTSYNEQFF.

The J gene is TRBJ2-5, the V gene TRBV20-1; 7 bases line up with TRBD1. The DNA end favors TRBJ2-7, so the J call may be wrong. CDR1 is DFQATT, CDR2 SNEGSKA, per germline (reference sequence). The CDR3 spans 13 residues. The DNA for the CDR3 is TGCAGTGCTAGGTCGGGACAGAGCTACGAGCAGTACTTC. Residues: CSARSGQSYEQYF.

The chain joins TRBV6-1 to TRBJ2-7; tentative D call: TRBD2 (6 bases). V shed 10 bases and J shed 2 bases, with 27 bases lying between them. Germline lookup yields CDR1 MNHNS and CDR2 SASEGT. CDR3 length equals 17 residues. CDR3 amino acids: CATSLSLTGTVTYEQYF. CDR3 coding DNA: TGTGCCACCTCTCTGAGCTTAACCGGGACTGTCACCTACGAGCAGTACTTC.

The chain uses TRBV29-1 and TRBJ2-1; 7 bases fit TRBD1. V dropped 2 bases and J dropped 4; count of bases not matched to a gene: 5. The CDR3 length is 14 residues. The V gene's germline CDR1 is SQVTM and CDR2 ANQGSEA. The CDR3 region is CSVEKGALYNEQFF. CDR3 nucleotides: TGCAGCGTTGAAAAGGGGGCACTATACAATGAGCAGTTCTTC.

Here the CDR3 DNA reads TGCAGTGAACCCGGGGTGGGCACAGATACGCAGTATTTT. Translation: CSEPGVGTDTQYF. The genes are TRBV20-1 and TRBJ2-3; a possible D gene is TRBD2 (5 bases). V lost 7 bases and J lost 1, with 12 bases in between. Germline V gene sequence: CDR1 DFQATT, CDR2 SNEGSKA (reference sequence). CDR3 length: 13 amino acids.

This chain uses TRBV12-3 or TRBV12-4 with TRBJ2-1, with D possibly TRBD2 on 6 matching bases. This CDR3 comprises 16 residues. V lost 7 bases and J 5 bases, leaving 21 bases between the germline ends. The CDR3 loop reads CASIRFGLAAHNEQFF. CDR3 DNA: TGTGCCAGCATCAGGTTCGGGTTAGCGGCGCACAATGAGCAGTTCTTC.

This clonotype was seen more than once but under ten times. The V call is TRBV5-1, the J call TRBJ2-1; possibly TRBD1 or TRBD2 for D (5 bases each). This CDR3 contains 17 residues. Trimming shortened V by 3 bases and J by 5 bases, and 21 bases separated the two germline ends. Germline CDR1 reads SGHRS; CDR2 reads YFSETQ. This chain's CDR3 is CASSSNPGTRIDNEQFF. DNA of the CDR3: TGCGCCAGCAGCTCGAACCCCGGGACCAGGATCGACAATGAGCAGTTCTTC.

This clonotype was seen a handful of times. V and J are TRBV3-1 and TRBJ1-2; D is unclear. The CDR3 has 13 residues. CDR1 and CDR2 from the germline V gene are LGHDT and YNNKEL (reference sequence). The V end lost 1 base, the J end lost 4 bases, and 7 bases lay between the germline ends. The CDR3 spells CASSQVTGYGYTF. DNA for the CDR3: TGTGCCAGCAGCCAAGTAACGGGCTATGGCTACACCTTC.

The rearrangement links TRBV6-2 or TRBV6-3 to TRBJ2-1; 11 bases agree with TRBD2. V gave up 7 bases and J gave up 4 bases; unmatched junction bases: 9. The CDR3 has 16 residues. The germline gives CDR1 MNHEY, CDR2 SVGEGT. The CDR3 DNA sequence: TGTGCCAGCACCCCGGGGGGGACTAGCGGTTACAATGAGCAGTTCTTC. Protein: CASTPGGTSGYNEQFF.

V usage is TRBV11-2 and J usage is TRBJ2-4, with D perhaps TRBD1 or TRBD2 (6 bases each). The DNA end lines up better with TRBJ2-5; the J call may be wrong. There are 16 residues in the CDR3. The germline V gene encodes CDR1 SGHAT and CDR2 FQNNGV. DNA of the CDR3: TGTGCCAGCAGCTTAGAGTGGGGGGCGCTACTAGAGACCCAGTACTTC. Protein sequence: CASSLEWGALLETQYF.